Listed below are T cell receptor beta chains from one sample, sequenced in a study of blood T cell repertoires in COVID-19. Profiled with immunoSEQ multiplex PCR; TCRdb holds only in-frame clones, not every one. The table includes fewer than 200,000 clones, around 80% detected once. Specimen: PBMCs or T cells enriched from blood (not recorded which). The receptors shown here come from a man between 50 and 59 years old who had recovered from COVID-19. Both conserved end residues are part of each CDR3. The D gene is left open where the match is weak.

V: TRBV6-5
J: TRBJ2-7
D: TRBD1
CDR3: CASSSDRVIDEQYF

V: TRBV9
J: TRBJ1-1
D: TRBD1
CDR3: CASSKTGTTEAFF

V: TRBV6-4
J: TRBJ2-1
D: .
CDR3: CASTPDSGDPYNEQFF

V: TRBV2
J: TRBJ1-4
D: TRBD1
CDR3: CASKTQGAPNEKLFF

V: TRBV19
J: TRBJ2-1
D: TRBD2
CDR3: CASSIDESGGADEQFF

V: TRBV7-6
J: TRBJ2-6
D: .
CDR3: CASSSSRKGTGANVLTF

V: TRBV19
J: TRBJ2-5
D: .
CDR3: CASSIVGGETQYF

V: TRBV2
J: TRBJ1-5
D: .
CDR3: CASSEWSGGNQPQHF

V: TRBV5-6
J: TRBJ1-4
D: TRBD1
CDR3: CASSLGGTGFEKLFF

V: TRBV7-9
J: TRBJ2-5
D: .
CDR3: CASSPKETQYF

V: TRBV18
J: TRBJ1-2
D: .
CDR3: CASSPLMGRGTFYGYTF

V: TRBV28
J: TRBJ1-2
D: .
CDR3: CASSLSQIYGYTF

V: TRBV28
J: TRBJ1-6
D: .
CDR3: CASSPWGRGSNSPLHF

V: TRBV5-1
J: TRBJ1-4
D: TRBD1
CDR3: CASSLRPPARTGGFANEKLFF

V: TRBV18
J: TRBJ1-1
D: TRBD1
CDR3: CASSLQGAGMNTEAFF

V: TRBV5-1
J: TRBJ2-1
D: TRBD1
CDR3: CASSFRQGVNEQFF

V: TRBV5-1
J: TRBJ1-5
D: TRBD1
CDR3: CASSEGQDHQPQHF